This T cell receptor (beta chain) appears in the sequencing data of a study of T cell responses to AZD1222 COVID-19 vaccine. The method was immunoSEQ multiplex PCR; TCRdb's version includes in-frame clones alone and lacks a portion of them. The sample lists roughly 100,000 clones, nearly 90% occurring once. Findings and limits, study-wide: Spike-specific TCR depth and breadth grew after two AZD1222 doses. Every sample of the repertoires postdated the peak T cell response. Nearly half of the spike-specific TCRs reportedly recognize variant regions that carry no mutations. Baseline seropositives among AZD1222 recipients totaled only five to seven.

Of note for this clone: Its matching antigen is unknown.

CDR1 and CDR2 (germline): SGHAT, FQNNGV. There are 15 residues in the CDR3. With 2 bases removed from V and 5 bases from J, the gap between germline ends came to 15 bases. The TCR originated in an adult in good health. The input for sequencing was peripheral blood, taken on day 0 of AZD1222 vaccination. The chain joins TRBV11-2 to TRBJ1-2, with a weak D call TRBD1 (5 bases). CDR3 coding DNA: TGTGCCAGCAGCTTAATAGGGGACGGTACATATGGCTACACCTTC. As protein: CASSLIGDGTYGYTF.